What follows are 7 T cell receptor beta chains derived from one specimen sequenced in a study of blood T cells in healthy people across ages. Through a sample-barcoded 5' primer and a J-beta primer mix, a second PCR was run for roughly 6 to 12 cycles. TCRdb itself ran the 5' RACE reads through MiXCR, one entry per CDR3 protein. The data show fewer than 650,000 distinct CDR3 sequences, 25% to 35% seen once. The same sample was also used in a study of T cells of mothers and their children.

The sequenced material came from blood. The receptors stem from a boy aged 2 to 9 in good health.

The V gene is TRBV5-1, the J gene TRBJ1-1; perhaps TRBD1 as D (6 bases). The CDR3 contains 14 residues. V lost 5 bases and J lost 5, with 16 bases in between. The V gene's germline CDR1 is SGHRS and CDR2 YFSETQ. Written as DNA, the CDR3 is TGCGCCAGCAGACTGCGGGCGGGGGCGACTGAAGCTTTCTTT. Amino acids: CASRLRAGATEAFF.

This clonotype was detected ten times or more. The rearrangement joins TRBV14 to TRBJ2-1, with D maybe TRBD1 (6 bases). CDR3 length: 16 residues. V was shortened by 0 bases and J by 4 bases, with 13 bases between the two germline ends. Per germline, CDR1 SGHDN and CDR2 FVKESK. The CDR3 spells CASSQDSGHLYNEQFF. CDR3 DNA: TGTGCCAGCAGCCAAGATTCGGGACATTTATACAATGAGCAGTTCTTC.

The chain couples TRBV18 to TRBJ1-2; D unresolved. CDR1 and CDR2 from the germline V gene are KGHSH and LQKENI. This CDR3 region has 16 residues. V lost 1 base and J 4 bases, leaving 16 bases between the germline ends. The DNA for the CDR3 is TGTGCCAGCTCACCACGTTGGAGGCAGGTTGGCTATGGCTACACCTTC. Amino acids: CASSPRWRQVGYGYTF.

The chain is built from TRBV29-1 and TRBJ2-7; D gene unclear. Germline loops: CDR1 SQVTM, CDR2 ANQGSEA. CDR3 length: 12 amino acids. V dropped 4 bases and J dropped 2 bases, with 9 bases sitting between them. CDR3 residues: CSVGHSAYEQYF. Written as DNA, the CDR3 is TGCAGCGTTGGGCACAGTGCCTACGAGCAGTACTTC.

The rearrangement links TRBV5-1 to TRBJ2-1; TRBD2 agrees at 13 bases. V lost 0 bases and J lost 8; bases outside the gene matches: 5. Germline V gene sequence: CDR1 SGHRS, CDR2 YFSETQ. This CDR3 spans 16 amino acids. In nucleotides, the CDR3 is TGCGCCAGCAGCTTGGGCGGGACTAGCGGGAAGTATGAGCAGTTCTTC. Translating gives CASSLGGTSGKYEQFF.

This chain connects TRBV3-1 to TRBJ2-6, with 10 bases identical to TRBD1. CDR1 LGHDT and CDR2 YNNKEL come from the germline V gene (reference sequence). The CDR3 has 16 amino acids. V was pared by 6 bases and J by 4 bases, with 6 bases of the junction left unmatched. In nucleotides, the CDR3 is TGTGCCAGCAGTAGAGGGACAGGGGCCGGGGCCAACGTCCTGACTTTC. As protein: CASSRGTGAGANVLTF.

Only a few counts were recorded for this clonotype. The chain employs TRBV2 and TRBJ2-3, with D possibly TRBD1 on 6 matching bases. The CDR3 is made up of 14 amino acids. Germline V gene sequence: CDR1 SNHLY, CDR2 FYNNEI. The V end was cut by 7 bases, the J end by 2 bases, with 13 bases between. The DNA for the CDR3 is TGTGCCAGCATCAGGGGAATCGACACAGATACGCAGTATTTT. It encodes CASIRGIDTDTQYF.